These 30 T cell receptor beta chains originate from one sample sequenced in a study of T-cell reconstitution after alpha-beta-depleted transplantation in children. Preparing the TCRbeta library involved the use of unique molecular identifiers. Using its own MiXCR run on the PCR reads, TCRdb lists one record per CDR3 protein. This sample yields about 240,000 distinct CDR3 sequences, of which 20% to 30% are seen a single time; 2.6% belongs to the top ten. Here the sequenced sample was PBMCs, taken before TCRalphabeta/CD19-depleted stem cell transplant. Receptors were obtained from a girl aged 2 to 10 with Fanconi anemia, due to receive a stem cell transplant.

This clonotype was observed a handful of times. V usage is TRBV5-1 and J usage is TRBJ2-7; tentatively, D is TRBD2 (7 bases). V lost 4 bases and J lost 4, with 15 bases in between. The CDR3 is made up of 14 amino acids. CDR1 and CDR2 (germline): SGHRS, YFSETQ. CDR3 nucleotide sequence: TGCGCCAGCAGCGGGGGGGCGCTTCAGTACGAGCAGTACTTC. This translates into CASSGGALQYEQYF.

The V and J genes are TRBV5-1 and TRBJ2-7; maybe TRBD2 (6 bases). This CDR3 has 12 amino acids. Trimming pared 5 bases from V and 4 bases from J, leaving 10 bases between. Germline V gene data show CDR1 as SGHRS and CDR2 as YFSETQ. CDR3 region: CASRSGLYEQYF. In DNA, the CDR3 is TGCGCCAGCAGGAGCGGGCTTTACGAGCAGTACTTC.

In this sample, this clonotype turned up many times. The chain recombines TRBV7-3 with TRBJ2-3; 8 bases agree with TRBD2. Germline CDR1 reads SGHTA; CDR2 reads FQGTGA. The V segment lost 0 bases and the J segment 4 bases; nucleotides outside the gene matches: 0. The CDR3 length is 14 residues. The CDR3 region has the DNA TGTGCCAGCAGCTTAACCGGGGGGGCAGATACGCAGTATTTT. Its protein product is CASSLTGGADTQYF.

This clonotype was counted between two and nine times. The V gene is TRBV20-1, the J gene TRBJ2-1; either TRBD1 or TRBD2 may fit D (5 bases each). CDR3 length: 16 residues. Germline values: CDR1 DFQATT, CDR2 SNEGSKA (reference sequence). Trimming removed 0 bases from V and 0 bases from J, with 12 bases in between. The CDR3 protein is CSAREWDGSSYNEQFF. The CDR3 DNA reads TGCAGTGCTAGAGAATGGGACGGCAGCTCCTACAATGAGCAGTTCTTC.

This clonotype was observed at least ten times. One end of the junction varies from germline; a read error may be responsible. This rearrangement joins TRBV20-1 to TRBJ2-7, with TRBD1 matching over 9 bases. This CDR3 region has 14 residues. Germline V lookup: CDR1 DFQATT, CDR2 SNEGSKA (reference sequence). CDR3 nucleotides: TGCAGTGCTGGAGACAGGGGGAGTTCCTACGAGCAGTACTTC. Translated, it gives CSAGDRGSSYEQYF.

This clonotype was detected ten times or more. The chain carries TRBV20-1 and TRBJ2-7, with a tentative D call TRBD2 (6 bases). This CDR3 comprises 19 residues. Germline values: CDR1 DFQATT, CDR2 SNEGSKA (reference sequence). V lost 1 base, J lost 0 bases, and 25 bases lay in between. The CDR3 DNA follows: TGCAGTGCTAGAGTAATCCCCACTTTATGGCGGGGCCACTCCTACGAGCAGTACTTC. Encoded protein: CSARVIPTLWRGHSYEQYF.

This clonotype was picked up many times. J is TRBJ2-5 and V is TRBV2; TRBD1 matches at 9 bases. With 6 bases clipped from V and 1 base from J, the junction kept 3 bases outside the gene matches. Germline V gene lookup returns CDR1 SNHLY and CDR2 FYNNEI. The CDR3 is 14 residues long. CDR3 sequence (DNA): TGTGCCAGCAGCTACAGGGGGCGCCAAGAGACCCAGTACTTC. This codes for CASSYRGRQETQYF.

This clonotype was detected many times. This chain links TRBV20-1 with TRBJ2-5, with TRBD2 matching 9 bases. CDR1 and CDR2 from the germline V gene are DFQATT and SNEGSKA (reference sequence). The trim removed 2 bases at V and 3 bases at J, leaving 13 bases unmatched. The CDR3 length is 17 residues. CDR3 loop: CSARNWERGAWEETQYF. CDR3 DNA: TGCAGTGCTAGAAATTGGGAGCGGGGGGCCTGGGAAGAGACCCAGTACTTC.

This clonotype appeared a single time. This chain links TRBV30 with TRBJ2-7; D not resolved. The length of the CDR3 is 17 residues. Germline V gives CDR1 GTSNPN, CDR2 SVGIG (reference sequence). Trimming took 0 bases from V and 2 from J, leaving 20 bases between them. The CDR3 DNA reads TGTGCCTGGAGTGTAGCCGGTACTGGCCCAGGAGCCTACGAGCAGTACTTC. It translates to CAWSVAGTGPGAYEQYF.

The CDR3 loop is CASSRIEIQVRDTQYF. In nucleotides, the CDR3 is TGTGCCAGCAGCCGAATAGAGATACAAGTGCGAGATACGCAGTATTTT. The J gene is TRBJ2-3, the V gene TRBV7-9; D ambiguous. The germline V gene has CDR1 SEHNR and CDR2 FQNEAQ (reference sequence). CDR3 size: 16 residues. V dropped 5 bases and J dropped 5 bases, with 20 bases sitting between them. Full variable domain (remainder filled in from reference TRBV7-9 and TRBJ2-3): DTGVSQNPRHKITKRGQNVTFRCDPISEHNRLYWYRQTLGQGPEFLTYFQNEAQLEKSRLLSDRFSAERPKGSFSTLEIQRTEQGDSAMYLCASSRIEIQVRDTQYFGPGTRLTVL.

The chain joins TRBV11-2 to TRBJ2-1; a weak D match, TRBD1 (5 bases). This CDR3 contains 17 residues. The germline gives CDR1 SGHAT, CDR2 FQNNGV. Between the trimmed V and J ends, which lost 3 bases and 0 bases, there was a span of 15 bases. For the CDR3, the DNA is TGTGCCAGCAGCTTTACTATAGGGGATAGCTCCTACAATGAGCAGTTCTTC. It encodes CASSFTIGDSSYNEQFF.

CDR3 in DNA: TGCAGTGCCACGAAGGGACAGGGGATAGCCTACGAGCAGTACTTC. It specifies CSATKGQGIAYEQYF. This chain connects TRBV20-1 to TRBJ2-7; 10 nucleotides match TRBD1. J was trimmed by 2 bases and V by 6 bases; bases with no gene match: 10. Germline V gene data show CDR1 as DFQATT and CDR2 as SNEGSKA (reference sequence). CDR3 length: 15 residues.

CDR3 in DNA: TGTGCCAGCAGCCTAAATATTGGAGAGACGTGGCTTCTGCGGGAGCTGTTTTTT. Residues: CASSLNIGETWLLRELFF. The chain couples TRBV6-2 or TRBV6-3 to TRBJ2-2; D is ambiguous. The V and J ends lost 6 bases and 9 bases respectively, with 29 bases between them. The germline gives CDR1 MNHEY, CDR2 SVGEGT. The CDR3 is made up of 18 amino acids.

V usage is TRBV12-3 or TRBV12-4 and J usage is TRBJ2-7; 9 nucleotides match TRBD1. The CDR3 runs to 17 residues. Unmatched junction bases numbered 14, after V lost 6 bases and J lost 2 bases. CDR3 residues: CASSNPGGGTGPYEQYF. The CDR3 bases are TGTGCCAGCAGCAATCCCGGAGGGGGGACAGGGCCCTACGAGCAGTACTTC.

The V gene is TRBV20-1, the J gene TRBJ2-7, with D perhaps matching TRBD1 (5 bases). Per germline, CDR1 DFQATT and CDR2 SNEGSKA (reference sequence). CDR3 length: 13 amino acids. Trimming stripped 8 bases from V and 2 bases from J, with 16 bases between. Here the CDR3 DNA reads TGCAGTTTTGGGGCCGCCCTCACCTACGAGCAGTACTTC. This translates into CSFGAALTYEQYF.

This clonotype was counted many times. The V call is TRBV29-1, the J call TRBJ2-7, with 7 positions matching TRBD2. Per the germline V gene, CDR1 is SQVTM and CDR2 is ANQGSEA. Unmatched junction bases numbered 21, after V lost 6 bases and J lost 1 base. The CDR3 length is 18 residues. CDR3 DNA: TGCAGCGTCCGCAACCCCTCCGGGAGGCCTCCGATTTCCTACGAGCAGTACTTC. Amino acids: CSVRNPSGRPPISYEQYF.

This clonotype was recorded at least ten times. The chain combines TRBV29-1 with TRBJ2-7, with 9 bases lining up with TRBD2. The V and J ends lost 2 bases and 2 bases, in that order; junction bases with no gene match: 4. The CDR3 totals 14 residues. Germline loops: CDR1 SQVTM, CDR2 ANQGSEA. Written as DNA, the CDR3 is TGCAGCGTTGAATCTAGCGGGACCCCCTACGAGCAGTACTTC. It is translated as CSVESSGTPYEQYF.

The chain couples TRBV7-6 to TRBJ2-3; 13 bases fit TRBD2. The J segment lost 2 bases and the V segment lost 1 base, leaving 3 bases of the junction unmatched. There are 17 residues in the CDR3. The germline V gene has CDR1 SGHVS and CDR2 FNYEAQ. CDR3 sequence (DNA): TGTGCCAGCAGCTTAGGCGGGACTAGCGGGAACACAGATACGCAGTATTTT. Its protein is CASSLGGTSGNTDTQYF.

The chain uses TRBV2 and TRBJ2-6; 8 bases match TRBD1. Germline CDR1 and CDR2: SNHLY and FYNNEI. V dropped 11 bases and J dropped 0; count of bases not matched to a gene: 9. The CDR3 extends over 16 amino acids. The CDR3 sequence: CADSTGDGSGANVLTF. CDR3 nucleotides: TGTGCCGACTCGACAGGGGATGGCTCTGGGGCCAACGTCCTGACTTTC.

The V call is TRBV14, the J call TRBJ2-1, with 8 nucleotides matching TRBD2. Germline assignment: CDR1 SGHDN and CDR2 FVKESK. CDR3 length equals 18 residues. Trimming cost V 2 bases and J 1 base; bases outside gene matches: 10. CDR3 DNA: TGTGCCAGCAGCCAATCCCCCGGGCGGGGGGTGTCCTACAATGAGCAGTTCTTC. This sequence encodes CASSQSPGRGVSYNEQFF.

This clonotype was seen a single time. The rearrangement joins TRBV20-1 to TRBJ1-2; D is possibly TRBD1 (6 bases). This CDR3 contains 12 residues. Germline V gene data show CDR1 as DFQATT and CDR2 as SNEGSKA (reference sequence). V lost 1 base, J lost 6 bases, and 9 bases lay in between. The CDR3 DNA reads as TGCAGTGCTAGAGTCGGGGGGCATGGCTACACCTTC. Translated, it gives CSARVGGHGYTF.

V is TRBV4-2 and J is TRBJ2-1; D is uncertain. The V gene lost 1 base and the J gene lost 10 bases, with 14 bases spanning the gap. The CDR3 runs 14 residues. Germline lookup yields CDR1 LGHNA and CDR2 YNFKEQ. The CDR3 sequence is CASSQGLRCYEQFF. The CDR3 nucleotides are TGTGCCAGCAGCCAAGGTCTACGCTGCTACGAGCAGTTCTTC.

This clonotype was counted ten times or more. The V gene is TRBV7-3, the J gene TRBJ2-1; D is unresolved. CDR1 and CDR2 (germline): SGHTA, FQGTGA. This CDR3 region has 13 residues. V lost 1 base and J lost 5, with 6 bases in between. CDR3 residues: CASSLMAHNEQFF. As DNA, the CDR3 is TGTGCCAGCAGCTTAATGGCTCACAATGAGCAGTTCTTC.

This chain uses TRBV7-9 with TRBJ2-3, with D perhaps matching TRBD1 or TRBD2 (5 bases each). The germline V gene has CDR1 SEHNR and CDR2 FQNEAQ (reference sequence). The CDR3 covers 17 residues. Trimming cost V 1 base and J 0 bases, with 14 bases left between them. The CDR3 DNA is TGTGCCAGCAGCTTAGACCCCGGGACGTCTAGCACAGATACGCAGTATTTT. Its protein is CASSLDPGTSSTDTQYF.

This clonotype has ten or more counts. The chain couples TRBV12-3 or TRBV12-4 to TRBJ2-3, with D tentatively TRBD1 or TRBD2 (6 bases each). The CDR3 length is 14 residues. V lost 3 bases to trimming and J lost 10 bases, with 17 bases between them. Here the CDR3 DNA reads TGTGCCAGCAGTTTGACTTCCGGGGGCGGGGCGCAGTATTTT. This gives the protein CASSLTSGGGAQYF.

This clonotype was counted ten times or more. The chain carries TRBV28 and TRBJ2-3; D ambiguous. This CDR3 has 14 amino acids. Per the germline V gene, CDR1 is MDHEN and CDR2 is SYDVKM. With 4 bases removed from V and 1 base from J, the gap between germline ends came to 9 bases. CDR3 region: CASSWPSGTDTQYF. Here the CDR3 DNA reads TGTGCCAGCAGTTGGCCCAGCGGCACAGATACGCAGTATTTT.

The genes are TRBV28 and TRBJ2-5; weak D call: TRBD2 (6 bases). This CDR3 has 15 residues. Germline V gene data show CDR1 as MDHEN and CDR2 as SYDVKM. Between the trimmed V and J ends, which lost 6 bases and 2 bases, there was a span of 16 bases. Here the CDR3 reads CASSSPAGGQETQYF. As DNA, the CDR3 is TGTGCCAGCAGCTCCCCCGCTGGGGGGCAAGAGACCCAGTACTTC.

The chain combines TRBV28 with TRBJ2-2; 10 bases map to TRBD2. Germline trimming cut 2 bases from V and 1 base from J; bases unmatched to any gene: 7. This CDR3 comprises 18 residues. Germline loops: CDR1 MDHEN, CDR2 SYDVKM. CDR3 in DNA: TGTGCCAGCAGTTTACTGCCGGGACTAGCGAGGAACACCGGGGAGCTGTTTTTT. This sequence encodes CASSLLPGLARNTGELFF.

This clonotype occurred a few times. This chain joins TRBV20-1 and TRBJ1-5; no firm D call. Germline loops: CDR1 DFQATT, CDR2 SNEGSKA (reference sequence). The CDR3 has 16 amino acids. V dropped 1 base and J dropped 0 bases, with 13 bases sitting between them. This CDR3 reads CSARVKGTYSNQPQHF. The DNA for the CDR3 is TGCAGTGCTAGAGTTAAGGGTACTTATAGCAATCAGCCCCAGCATTTT.

This clonotype has just a few counts. This chain connects TRBV5-6 to TRBJ1-5, with D unresolved. The CDR3 is made up of 13 amino acids. V dropped 6 bases and J dropped 2 bases, with 9 bases sitting between them. Germline V gives CDR1 SGHDT, CDR2 YYEEEE. Here the CDR3 DNA reads TGTGCCAGCACTTTCGGGGGCAATCAGCCCCAGCATTTT. Translated, it gives CASTFGGNQPQHF.